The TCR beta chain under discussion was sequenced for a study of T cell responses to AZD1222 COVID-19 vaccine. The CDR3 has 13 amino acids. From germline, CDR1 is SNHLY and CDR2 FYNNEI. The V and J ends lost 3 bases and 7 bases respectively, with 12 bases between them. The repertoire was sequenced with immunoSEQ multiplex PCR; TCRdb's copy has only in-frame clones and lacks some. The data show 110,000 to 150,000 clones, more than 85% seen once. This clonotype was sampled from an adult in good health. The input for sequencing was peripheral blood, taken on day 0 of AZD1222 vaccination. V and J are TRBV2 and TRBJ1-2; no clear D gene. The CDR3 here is CASSDTFLSGYTF. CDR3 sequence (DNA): TGTGCCAGCAGTGACACTTTTTTATCTGGCTACACCTTC.